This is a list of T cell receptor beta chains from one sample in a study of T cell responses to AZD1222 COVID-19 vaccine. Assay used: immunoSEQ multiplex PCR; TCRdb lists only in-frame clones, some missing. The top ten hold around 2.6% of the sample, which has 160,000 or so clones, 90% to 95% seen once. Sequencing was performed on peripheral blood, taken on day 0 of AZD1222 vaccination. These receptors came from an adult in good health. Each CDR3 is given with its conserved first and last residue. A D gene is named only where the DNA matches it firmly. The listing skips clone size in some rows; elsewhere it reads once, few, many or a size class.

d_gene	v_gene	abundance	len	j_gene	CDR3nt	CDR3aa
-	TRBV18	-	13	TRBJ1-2	TGTGCCAGCTCACCACAGGGTAGGAATGGCTACACCTTC	CASSPQGRNGYTF
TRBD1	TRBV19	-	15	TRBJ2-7	TGTGCCAGTAGTTCTTCGACACAGGGGCCCTACGAGCAGTACTTC	CASSSSTQGPYEQYF
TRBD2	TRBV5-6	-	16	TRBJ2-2	TGTGCCAGCAGCCTTGCGAAGCGGGAGGCTACCGGGGAGCTGTTTTTT	CASSLAKREATGELFF
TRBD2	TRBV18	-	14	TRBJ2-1	TGTGCCAGCTCACCAGCGGGGGGTTACAATGAGCAGTTCTTC	CASSPAGGYNEQFF
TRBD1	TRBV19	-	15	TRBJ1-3	TGTGCCAGTACCCCGGACAGGTTCTCTGGAAACACCATATATTTT	CASTPDRFSGNTIYF
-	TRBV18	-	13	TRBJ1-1	TGTGCCAGCTCACCAGTCCCGAACACTGAAGCTTTCTTT	CASSPVPNTEAFF
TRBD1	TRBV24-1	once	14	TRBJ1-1	TGTGCCACCTCTAGAGGGGGCGGTAACACTGAAGCTTTCTTT	CATSRGGGNTEAFF
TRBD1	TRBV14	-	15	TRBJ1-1	TGTGCCAGCAGCCAAGGGCGACAGGGGAACACTGAAGCTTTCTTT	CASSQGRQGNTEAFF
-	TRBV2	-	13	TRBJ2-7	TGTGCCAGCAGTCAGGATCTAAGGTACGAGCAGTACTTC	CASSQDLRYEQYF
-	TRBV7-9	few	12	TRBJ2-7	TGTGCCAGCAGCTTAGTGGGGGTAAAGCAGTACTTC	CASSLVGVKQYF
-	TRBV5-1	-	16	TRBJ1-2	TGCGCCAGCAGCCCGGCGGGGGGGCAGCAGAACTATGGCTACACCTTC	CASSPAGGQQNYGYTF
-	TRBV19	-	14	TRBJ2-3	TGTGCCAGTGCTTTCATGGGAAGCACAGATACGCAGTATTTT	CASAFMGSTDTQYF
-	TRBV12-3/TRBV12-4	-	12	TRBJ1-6	TGTGCCAGCAGTTCGAATAATTCACCCCTCCACTTT	CASSSNNSPLHF
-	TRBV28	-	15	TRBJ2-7	TGTGCCAGCAGAGGCTCGGCAGGGACCTCCTACGAGCAGTACTTC	CASRGSAGTSYEQYF
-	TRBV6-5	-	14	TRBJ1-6	TGTGCCAGCAGTCAAACAGTCCGGAATTCACCCCTCCACTTT	CASSQTVRNSPLHF
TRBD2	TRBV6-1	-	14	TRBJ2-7	TGTGCCAGCAGTGGGACTAGCGGGGCCTACGAGCAGTACTTC	CASSGTSGAYEQYF
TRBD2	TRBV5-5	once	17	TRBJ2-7	TGTGCCAGCAGCTTGAGGGAAGGACTAGCGGGCTTTTACGAGCAGTACTTC	CASSLREGLAGFYEQYF